The text below deals with one TCR beta chain. Looked up from germline, CDR1 is SGHRS and CDR2 is YFSETQ. The V and J ends lost 0 bases and 2 bases respectively, with 8 bases between them. The CDR3 length is 14 residues. The data belong to a study of sequential checkpoint blockade in melanoma. About the research overall: Roughly 23 patients had matched tumor biopsies before treatment and at week 13 after nivolumab or ipilimumab alone.

Treatment of the sample: randomized to nivolumab then ipilimumab (arm A) or the reverse (arm B). The protocol was immunoSEQ multiplex PCR, while the TCRdb copy is restricted to in-frame clones and leaves out a portion. The table lists approximately 2,500 clones, roughly 23% of them singletons. The origin of this receptor is a human patient with melanoma. Some clones in this sample may be carry-over from other donors' samples. The gene calls are TRBV5-1 and TRBJ2-5; unclear D gene. The sample in question was tumor tissue (inferred from file names), obtained from a patient given nivolumab and ipilimumab in sequence. The CDR3 is CASSLVLGQETQYF. The CDR3 nucleotides are TGCGCCAGCAGCTTGGTGTTGGGGCAAGAGACCCAGTACTTC.